This is a list of T cell receptor beta chains from one sample in a study of blood T cell repertoires in COVID-19. Assay used: immunoSEQ multiplex PCR; TCRdb lists only in-frame clones, some missing. The table includes 430,000 or so clones, roughly 84% detected once. Input material: PBMCs or T cells enriched from blood (not recorded which). These TCRs come from a woman younger than 35 who had been exposed to COVID-19. Both conserved end residues are part of each CDR3. The order of the fields is CDR3 length, D gene, J gene, V gene, clone size, CDR3 DNA, CDR3 protein. D genes are given only for firm matches. Clone size is not always given. Where it is, it says once, few, many or a class for expanded clones.

14 NA TRBJ1-5 TRBV24-1 NA TGTGCCACCAGTGATTCAGGGAACAATCAGCCCCAGCATTTT CATSDSGNNQPQHF
15 TRBD1 TRBJ1-5 TRBV4-3 NA TGCGCCAGCAGCCAAAACAGGGGGGGTGGTCAGCCCCAGCATTTT CASSQNRGGGQPQHF
18 NA TRBJ2-5 TRBV29-1 NA TGCAGCGTCAAACCCCCAATTCGTGGAGGGAGACACCAAGAGACCCAGTACTTC CSVKPPIRGGRHQETQYF
13 NA TRBJ2-5 TRBV9 few TGTGCCAGCAGCGCGGGATGGAGAGAGACCCAGTACTTC CASSAGWRETQYF
14 TRBD1 TRBJ1-2 TRBV13 NA TGTGCCAGCAGCTTCCCCGGGACAGCGTATGGCTACACCTTC CASSFPGTAYGYTF
12 NA TRBJ1-2 TRBV7-9 NA TGTGCCAGCAGCTTAGGCGCCTTGAGCTACACCTTC CASSLGALSYTF
13 NA TRBJ1-1 TRBV6-5 NA TGTGCCAGCAGTACGTTACCTAGCCCTGAAGCTTTCTTT CASSTLPSPEAFF
17 TRBD2 TRBJ2-1 TRBV3-1/TRBV3-2 once TGTGCCAGCAGCCACCCCCCGGAAGGCGGGAGAGAGGATGAGCAGTTCTTC CASSHPPEGGREDEQFF
16 TRBD2 TRBJ2-1 TRBV19 NA TGTGCCAGTAGTATGTGGACTAGCGGGGGGGCCAGCGAGCAGTTCTTC CASSMWTSGGASEQFF
14 TRBD1 TRBJ1-6 TRBV5-3 NA TGTGCCAGAAGCGCCGACAGGGATTTGACACCCCTCCACTTT CARSADRDLTPLHF
17 TRBD1 TRBJ2-6 TRBV19 NA TGTGCCAGTACCAAAGACAGGGCCGTCTCTGGGGCCAACGTCCTGACTTTC CASTKDRAVSGANVLTF
15 NA TRBJ2-7 TRBV11-2 NA TGTGCCAGCAGCCCAGGGAGGGGGTCCTCCTACGAGCAGTACTTC CASSPGRGSSYEQYF
15 TRBD2 TRBJ2-1 TRBV5-1 NA TGCGCCAGCAGTTTAGGACTAGCGGACCACAATGAGCAGTTCTTC CASSLGLADHNEQFF
14 NA TRBJ1-3 TRBV5-6 NA TGTGCCAGCAGCTTGTACATCTCTGGAAACACCATATATTTT CASSLYISGNTIYF
14 NA TRBJ1-2 TRBV29-1 NA TGCAGCGTTGCCCCTACAGGGAGAGGTTATGGCTACACCTTC CSVAPTGRGYGYTF
14 NA TRBJ2-4 TRBV7-8 NA TGTGCCAGCAGCTTAGTCGTCCAGGGAAACATTCAGTACTTC CASSLVVQGNIQYF
15 NA TRBJ2-2 TRBV27 NA TGTGCCAGCAGTTTCGTGACTAGTTCCGCCGGGGAGCTGTTTTTT CASSFVTSSAGELFF
15 NA TRBJ1-6 TRBV7-3 NA TGTGCCAGCAGCTTGGCACAGTCCTTGAATTCACCCCTCCACTTT CASSLAQSLNSPLHF
16 TRBD2 TRBJ2-1 TRBV7-2 once TGTGCCAGCAGTAGTCTCCCGGGACTAGCTGATAATGAGCAGTTCTTC CASSSLPGLADNEQFF
16 TRBD1 TRBJ2-5 TRBV11-2 NA TGTGCCAGCAGCTTAGGGTATTCAGGGGGCCAAGAGACCCAGTACTTC CASSLGYSGGQETQYF
15 TRBD2 TRBJ2-3 TRBV7-6 NA TGTGCCAGCACCCCCGGGGAGGGGTGGCCAGATACGCAGTATTTT CASTPGEGWPDTQYF
13 NA TRBJ1-2 TRBV6-5 few TGTGCCAGCGGGCCTGGGTGGGACTATGGCTACACCTTC CASGPGWDYGYTF
12 NA TRBJ1-6 TRBV7-9 NA TGTGCCAGCAGCGACATAAATTCACCCCTCCACTTT CASSDINSPLHF
13 TRBD1 TRBJ1-2 TRBV28 NA TGTGCCAGCAAGTCAGGGGGCGGCTATGGCTACACCTTC CASKSGGGYGYTF
15 NA TRBJ2-1 TRBV4-2 NA TGTGCCAGCAGCCAAGATCTTACAGTTTACAATGAGCAGTTCTTC CASSQDLTVYNEQFF
14 NA TRBJ1-1 TRBV30 NA TGTGCCTGGAGCCCCGAAGGGGGGAACACTGAAGCTTTCTTT CAWSPEGGNTEAFF
16 NA TRBJ2-2 TRBV9 NA TGTGCCAGCAGCGTAGCTTTTGGGAGCGCGGCCGGGGAGCTGTTTTTT CASSVAFGSAAGELFF
15 TRBD1 TRBJ1-4 TRBV28 once TGTGCCAGCAGTCTGCCTGGGACAGGGGAAGAAAAACTGTTTTTT CASSLPGTGEEKLFF
17 TRBD1 TRBJ1-5 TRBV28 few TGTGCCAGCAGTTTAGACAGGGGCCAGCATAGCAATCAGCCCCAGCATTTT CASSLDRGQHSNQPQHF
17 TRBD2 TRBJ2-7 TRBV18 NA TGTGCCAGCTCACCACTCGGCCCTAGCGGGGGGGCCTACGAGCAGTACTTC CASSPLGPSGGAYEQYF
19 TRBD1 TRBJ2-2 TRBV3-1/TRBV3-2 NA TGTGCCAGCAGCCAAGATCTGGGTGGGGGACAGGGGAACACCGGGGAGCTGTTTTTT CASSQDLGGGQGNTGELFF
15 TRBD1 TRBJ2-7 TRBV28 NA TGTGCCAGCAGAACGGGACAGGGCGACTCCTACGAGCAGTACTTC CASRTGQGDSYEQYF
18 TRBD2 TRBJ2-1 TRBV3-1/TRBV3-2 NA TGTGCCAGCAGCCCAAACCTACAGACTAGCGGGTCCTACAATGAGCAGTTCTTC CASSPNLQTSGSYNEQFF
18 TRBD1 TRBJ2-7 TRBV6-2/TRBV6-3 once TGTGCCAGCGGCCCAAATTCGGGCGACAGGGGGCCTAACTACGAGCAGTACTTC CASGPNSGDRGPNYEQYF
13 NA TRBJ2-7 TRBV7-8 NA TGTGCCAGCAGCTTAGGCGGAGATGTAGAGCAGTACTTC CASSLGGDVEQYF
13 NA TRBJ1-1 TRBV28 NA TGTGCCAGCAGTTTAACGGGTGGGACTGAAGCTTTCTTT CASSLTGGTEAFF
16 TRBD2 TRBJ2-2 TRBV5-4 NA TGTGCCAGCAGCGCCGGACTAGCGGGGGGATCTGGGGAGCTGTTTTTT CASSAGLAGGSGELFF
12 NA TRBJ1-4 TRBV24-1 NA TGTGCCACCAGTCTTACAGGGACCGAACTGTTTTTT CATSLTGTELFF
17 NA TRBJ1-4 TRBV4-1 NA TGCGCCAGCAGCCAAGATTCGGCCAGCGCTCCCTATGAAAAACTGTTTTTT CASSQDSASAPYEKLFF
14 TRBD1 TRBJ2-7 TRBV5-1 NA TGCGCCAGCAGCCCCTCGGCAGGGGGCTACGAGCAGTACTTC CASSPSAGGYEQYF
19 TRBD2 TRBJ2-2 TRBV4-2 NA TGTGCCAGCAGCCAAGATCTAGCTGGGCTAGCGGGATCCCCCGGGGAGCTGTTTTTT CASSQDLAGLAGSPGELFF
13 NA TRBJ2-7 TRBV6-5 NA TGTGCCAGCAGTTACCGGACTGGCTACGAGCAGTACTTC CASSYRTGYEQYF
14 NA TRBJ2-1 TRBV7-9 NA TGTGCCAGCAGCTTAGGACAGAGTTACAATGAGCAGTTCTTC CASSLGQSYNEQFF
15 TRBD1 TRBJ1-2 TRBV3-1/TRBV3-2 NA TGTGCCAGCAGCCAAAGCGCCGGGACAGGGGGTGGCTACACCTTC CASSQSAGTGGGYTF
14 NA TRBJ1-2 TRBV5-4 NA TGTGCCAGCAGCTTGGCCCAGGGCCTTTATGGCTACACCTTC CASSLAQGLYGYTF
15 TRBD1 TRBJ2-1 TRBV5-5 NA TGTGCCAGCAGCTTGGAGGGACAGTCCTACAATGAGCAGTTCTTC CASSLEGQSYNEQFF